This T cell receptor (beta chain) was documented in a study of blood T cell repertoires in COVID-19. Trimming cost V 2 bases and J 6 bases, with 9 bases left between them. This CDR3 contains 13 residues. Germline values: CDR1 MNHEY, CDR2 SMNVEV (reference sequence). Original analysis: Estimated nucleated cell counts came from reference gene primer amplification. Clones were sequenced by immunoSEQ multiplex PCR, and TCRdb holds only the in-frame ones, with some missing. V and J calls and clone size are copied from that table; D and trimming were computed from the DNA. Among 250,000 to 300,000 clones listed, approximately 85% were seen once.

The origin of this receptor is a woman in her 70s with acute or convalescent COVID-19. Input material: peripheral blood. This chain joins TRBV27 and TRBJ2-3, with D possibly matching TRBD1 (6 bases). CDR3 bases: TGTGCCAGCAGTTTAACCGACAGGGATACGCAGTATTTT. As protein: CASSLTDRDTQYF.